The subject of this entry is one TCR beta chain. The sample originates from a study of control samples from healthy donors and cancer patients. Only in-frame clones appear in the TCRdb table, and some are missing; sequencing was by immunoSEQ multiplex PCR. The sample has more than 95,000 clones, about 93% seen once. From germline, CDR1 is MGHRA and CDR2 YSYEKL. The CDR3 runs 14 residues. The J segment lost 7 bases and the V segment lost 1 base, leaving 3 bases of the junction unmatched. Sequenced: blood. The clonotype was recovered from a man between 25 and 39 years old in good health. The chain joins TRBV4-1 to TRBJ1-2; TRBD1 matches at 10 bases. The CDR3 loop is CASSQGQGAFGYTF. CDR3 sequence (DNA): TGCGCCAGCAGCCAAGGACAGGGGGCCTTTGGCTACACCTTC.